A single T cell receptor beta chain is shown here with its context. What it binds is not known. This specimen belongs to a study of shared clonotypes between healthy human individuals. Study observations and caveats: Investigators collected only blood, and repertoires in tissues likely differ.

The CDR3 runs to 15 residues. With V trimmed by 5 bases and J by 5 bases, 8 bases remained unmatched. The germline V gene has CDR1 SGHRS and CDR2 YFSETQ. Libraries were prepared by immunoSEQ multiplex PCR; TCRdb keeps only in-frame clonotypes and omits some of them. Here the sample spans millions of clones, 90% to 95% being singletons. The sequencing sample was made of naive CD4+ T cells sorted from blood. Subset meaning: CD45RA+ positively selected. The sequence came from a young man in good health. The chain employs TRBV5-1 and TRBJ2-7, with 12 nucleotides matching TRBD2. Written as DNA, the CDR3 is TGCGCCAGCAGAAGACTAGCGGGAGAGCGCGACGAGCAGTACTTC. Protein: CASRRLAGERDEQYF.